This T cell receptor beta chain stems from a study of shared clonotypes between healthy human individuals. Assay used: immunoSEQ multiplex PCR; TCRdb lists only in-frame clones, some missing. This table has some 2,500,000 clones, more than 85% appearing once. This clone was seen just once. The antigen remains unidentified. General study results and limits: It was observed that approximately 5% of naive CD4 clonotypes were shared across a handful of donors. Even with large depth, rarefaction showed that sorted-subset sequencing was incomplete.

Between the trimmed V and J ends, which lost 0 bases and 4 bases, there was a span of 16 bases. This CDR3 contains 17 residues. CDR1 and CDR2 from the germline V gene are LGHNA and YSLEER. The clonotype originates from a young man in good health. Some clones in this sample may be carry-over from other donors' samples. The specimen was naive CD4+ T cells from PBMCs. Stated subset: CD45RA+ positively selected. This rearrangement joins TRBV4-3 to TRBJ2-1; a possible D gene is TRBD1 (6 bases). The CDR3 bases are TGCGCCAGCAGCCAAGAATATGAGGCAGGGGTGTACAATGAGCAGTTCTTC. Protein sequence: CASSQEYEAGVYNEQFF.